This TCR beta chain was found in a study of T cell responses to AZD1222 COVID-19 vaccine (dated by TCRdb to the early 2020s). At the level of the whole study: Because spike-specific TCR depth and breadth did not differ between the two schedules, AZD1222 recipients who got a second dose at roughly 4 weeks were pooled with those who got a second dose at roughly 12 weeks. Trial participants were enrolled by age into subgroups of 18-55, 56-69 and 70-plus years, and around 150, 28 and 57 TCR-sequenced participants, respectively, were included in these subgroups. TCR sequencing covered 230 to 250 trial participants: 200 to 220 given two doses of AZD1222 and 26 given two doses of MenACWY control vaccine.

The CDR3 regions of human TCRbeta chains were analyzed by immunosequencing. As for how the authors treated the data: TCRs in the repertoires were compared against a reference library of SARS-CoV-2-specific TCRs that had been generated with the MIRA antigen-specificity platform. Breadth was defined as the fraction of unique TCRs that were SARS-CoV-2-associated. Depth was defined as the fraction of total T cells that were SARS-CoV-2-associated. Using the MIRA data, each spike-specific TCR was mapped to the spike region that the TCR reacts to and placed in a CD4 or CD8 class. Log10-transformed breadth and depth values were compared by one-way ANOVA with Sidak's multiple comparisons tests. Here the immuneACCESS table is served through TCRdb, limited to in-frame sequences with V and J called. Missing clones are a known gap in these copies; in checked studies unresolved V genes cover under half, and the rest lacks a known reason. The D gene and trimming were derived from the DNA, and the V and J assignments and clone size from that table. The table for this sample lists approximately 92,000 clones; about nine tenths of them were counted only once. The ten largest clones add up to more than 6.5% of the sample.

Explained via the paper, the time point label denotes: baseline before first vaccination. Vaccinee samples came from UK trials COV001 and COV002, including a single-blind randomized controlled phase 2/3 trial of AZD1222 (ChAdOx1 nCoV-19) in healthy adults. Trial participant PBMC samples were collected at day 0 and day 28 after the second dose for TCRbeta chain sequencing. Turning to this clone: What this receptor recognizes is not known. Base qualities are not provided; no much larger clone lies one nucleotide away.

Summary of the overall study and its limitations: The whole spike protein was spanned by vaccine-associated CD4 TCRs, and dominant responses were seen in regions 160-218 and 743-854. Reportedly, close to half of the unique spike-specific TCRs recognized epitopes lying outside the regions that are mutated in the B.1.351 and B.1.1.7 variants. Because no day 14 peak-response samples were available, the repertoires could be characterized only after the peak T cell response. Conclusions about previously exposed vaccinees are limited, since just six or seven AZD1222 recipients were seropositive for SARS-CoV-2 at baseline. After two AZD1222 doses, both the breadth and the depth of spike-specific TCRs were significantly higher than at day 0 and than in MenACWY recipients. Participants were mostly white British and included more females than males, and it was suggested by the authors that clonal diversity may have been underestimated. In the small 56-69-year group, the increase in depth fell short of significance, most likely because of low power.

Trimming costs V 6 bases and J 7 bases, and their ends lie 18 bases apart. Inclusive of the bounding cysteine and phenylalanine, the CDR3 is 14 residues long. This entry keeps only the CDR3 DNA: 42 bases, framed from base 1. The CDR1 and CDR2 encoded by the germline V gene are ENHRY and SYGVKD. The receptor's source is an adult in good health. The V gene is TRBV10-3 and the J gene is TRBJ1-2, with a tentative D gene TRBD1 over 5 matching bases. Here the sequenced sample was peripheral blood, taken on day 0 of AZD1222 vaccination. The DNA is TGTGCCATCAGGGGAGAAGCAGGGCCGGCTGGCTACACCTTC. This translates into CAIRGEAGPAGYTF.